The 26 T cell receptor beta chains below were found in one sample sequenced in a study of T cell responses to AZD1222 COVID-19 vaccine. TCRdb's table, derived via immunoSEQ multiplex PCR, lists solely in-frame clones and lacks some. Among about 110,000 clones listed, nearly 90% were seen once. The material sequenced was peripheral blood, taken on day 0 of AZD1222 vaccination. The receptors stem from an adult in good health.

The J gene is TRBJ2-1, the V gene TRBV3-1 (or the pseudogene TRBV3-2); D assignment may be TRBD1 or TRBD2 (5 bases each). From germline, CDR1 is LGHDT and CDR2 YNNKEL (reference sequence). The CDR3 loop spans 14 amino acids. The V gene lost 0 bases and the J gene lost 3 bases, with 6 bases spanning the gap. The CDR3 nucleotides read TGTGCCAGCAGCCAAGAGGGGGTCTACAATGAGCAGTTCTTC. It translates to CASSQEGVYNEQFF.

The rearrangement uses TRBV18 and TRBJ2-1; a possible D gene is TRBD1 (6 bases). Deletions cut 5 bases from V and 0 bases from J, with 11 bases between. From germline, CDR1 is KGHSH and CDR2 LQKENI. The CDR3 is 15 residues long. CDR3 nucleotide sequence: TGTGCCAGCTCAACCCAGGGGAGCTCCTACAATGAGCAGTTCTTC. Translation gives CASSTQGSSYNEQFF.

The CDR3, as DNA: TGTGCCAGCAGTGAGGACAGGACCATCTATGGCTACACCTTC. It codes for CASSEDRTIYGYTF. V and J are TRBV2 and TRBJ1-2, with 7 bases fitting TRBD1. This CDR3 spans 14 amino acids. V dropped 3 bases and J dropped 4; count of bases not matched to a gene: 5. Germline values: CDR1 SNHLY, CDR2 FYNNEI.

The genes are TRBV5-1 and TRBJ1-2, with a tentative D call TRBD1 (6 bases). The CDR3 runs 14 residues. V gave up 2 bases and J gave up 3 bases, with 11 bases separating them. Germline V gene lookup returns CDR1 SGHRS and CDR2 YFSETQ. Here the CDR3 reads CASSFSGGDYGYTF. The CDR3 DNA reads as TGCGCCAGCAGCTTTTCGGGGGGCGACTATGGCTACACCTTC.

This sequence joins TRBV3-1 (or the pseudogene TRBV3-2) and TRBJ1-1; TRBD1 aligns across 8 bases. The V gene's germline CDR1 is LGHDT and CDR2 YNNKEL (reference sequence). This CDR3 region has 15 residues. V gave up 4 bases and J gave up 1 base; unmatched junction bases: 5. The DNA for the CDR3 is TGTGCCAGCAGCCGTACCGGGACAGGGAACACTGAAGCTTTCTTT. Its protein product is CASSRTGTGNTEAFF.

This sequence joins TRBV5-1 and TRBJ2-6, with D possibly TRBD2 on 6 matching bases. This CDR3 is built from 13 residues. Looked up from germline, CDR1 is SGHRS and CDR2 is YFSETQ. V gave up 2 bases and J gave up 13 bases, with 13 bases separating them. The CDR3 sequence is CASSFQVGGVLTF. The DNA for the CDR3 is TGCGCCAGCAGCTTCCAAGTTGGGGGGGTCCTGACTTTC.

This chain connects TRBV30 to TRBJ2-2; the D call may be TRBD1 or TRBD2 (5 bases each). Trimming left V 4 bases short and J 2 bases short, with 17 bases between. CDR1 is GTSNPN, CDR2 SVGIG, per germline (reference sequence). The CDR3 consists of 16 residues. CDR3 region: CAWKLGGGANTGELFF. In nucleotides, the CDR3 is TGTGCCTGGAAACTAGGTGGGGGTGCCAACACCGGGGAGCTGTTTTTT. The variable domain in full, with the rest retrieved from reference TRBV30 and TRBJ2-2, is SQTIHQWPATLVQPVGSPLSLECTVEGTSNPNLYWYRQAAGRGLQLLFYSVGIGQISSEVPQNLSASRPQDRQFILSSKKLLLSDSGFYLCAWKLGGGANTGELFFGEGSRLTVL.

The chain carries TRBV5-4 and TRBJ2-1; 15 bases line up with TRBD2. This CDR3 contains 15 residues. The germline V gene encodes CDR1 SGHNT and CDR2 YYREEE (reference sequence). V lost 4 bases, J lost 10 bases, and 6 bases stayed unmatched. This CDR3 reads CASSLGLAGGDEQFF. CDR3 sequence (DNA): TGTGCCAGCAGCCTGGGACTAGCGGGGGGTGACGAGCAGTTCTTC.

This chain connects TRBV4-2 to TRBJ1-1; no clear D gene. The CDR3 extends over 12 amino acids. Germline lookup yields CDR1 LGHNA and CDR2 YNFKEQ. Trimming stripped 0 bases from V and 5 bases from J, with 4 bases between. The CDR3 DNA reads TGTGCCAGCAGCCAAGAACGGACTGAAGCTTTCTTT. Translating it yields CASSQERTEAFF.

The V gene is TRBV30, the J gene TRBJ1-2; D call uncertain. Trimming stripped 5 bases from V and 7 bases from J, with 17 bases between. The CDR3 is made up of 13 amino acids. Germline lookup yields CDR1 GTSNPN and CDR2 SVGIG (reference sequence). The DNA for the CDR3 is TGTGCCTGGCGGGGAGGCGGGAAAGGTGGCTACACCTTC. It yields the protein CAWRGGGKGGYTF.

This chain joins TRBV10-2 and TRBJ1-5, with D unresolved. V lost 0 bases to trimming and J lost 3 bases, with 9 bases between them. Germline CDR1 WSHSY, CDR2 SAAADI. The CDR3 length is 15 residues. CDR3 in amino acids: CASSESSQDNQPQHF. The CDR3 DNA sequence: TGCGCCAGCAGTGAGTCTAGTCAGGACAATCAGCCCCAGCATTTT.

The J gene is TRBJ2-3, the V gene TRBV5-1, with 10 positions matching TRBD1. Unmatched junction bases numbered 8, after V lost 4 bases and J lost 3 bases. The length of the CDR3 is 16 residues. CDR1 is SGHRS and CDR2 is YFSETQ in the germline V gene. CDR3 region: CASSTRQGAGTDTQYF. The CDR3 region has the DNA TGCGCCAGCAGCACGCGACAGGGGGCAGGGACAGATACGCAGTATTTT.

This chain uses TRBV5-5 with TRBJ1-2; a possible D gene is TRBD1 (6 bases). The V end lost 4 bases, the J end lost 8 bases, and 9 bases lay between the germline ends. From germline, CDR1 is SGHKS and CDR2 YYEKEE (reference sequence). CDR3 length: 11 residues. For the CDR3, the DNA is TGTGCCAGCAGCCAACAGGGAGGCTACACCTTC. It encodes CASSQQGGYTF.

The gene calls are TRBV5-1 and TRBJ2-7, with D perhaps TRBD1 (6 bases). Trimming pared 0 bases from V and 5 bases from J, leaving 15 bases between. Germline values: CDR1 SGHRS, CDR2 YFSETQ. CDR3 length: 15 residues. CDR3 loop: CASSLEGRGSDEQYF. Written as DNA, the CDR3 is TGCGCCAGCAGCTTGGAAGGCAGGGGTTCCGACGAGCAGTACTTC.

Only one count was recorded for this clone. The chain has TRBV7-9 and TRBJ2-1, with D unresolved. The CDR3 spans 11 residues. V dropped 4 bases and J dropped 10 bases, with 8 bases sitting between them. Germline V gene data show CDR1 as SEHNR and CDR2 as FQNEAQ (reference sequence). CDR3 sequence (DNA): TGTGCCAGCAGCTCCTCATGGGAGCAGTTCTTC. This translates into CASSSSWEQFF. Together with reference TRBV7-9 and TRBJ2-1, the CDR3 gives the full variable domain: DTGVSQNPRHKITKRGQNVTFRCDPISEHNRLYWYRQTLGQGPEFLTYFQNEAQLEKSRLLSDRFSAERPKGSFSTLEIQRTEQGDSAMYLCASSSSWEQFFGPGTRLTVL.

This rearrangement joins TRBV7-8 to TRBJ2-7, with D perhaps given as TRBD1 or TRBD2 (5 bases each). This CDR3 spans 15 amino acids. Germline V gene data show CDR1 as SGHVS and CDR2 as FQNEAQ. Trimming took off 5 bases at V and 5 bases at J, with 19 bases between the two ends. The CDR3 nucleotides are TGTGCCAGCAGCCCACCCAGGGACGTCCGGAACGAGCAGTACTTC. Translation: CASSPPRDVRNEQYF.

This clone was found a few times. The chain couples TRBV6-2 or TRBV6-3 to TRBJ2-2; 8 nucleotides match TRBD1. CDR1 MNHEY and CDR2 SVGEGT come from the germline V gene. V was pared by 2 bases and J by 6 bases, with 8 bases of the junction left unmatched. The CDR3 spans 16 residues. The CDR3 here is CASSYGAGGRAGELFF. The CDR3 DNA reads TGTGCCAGCAGTTACGGGGCAGGGGGCCGGGCCGGGGAGCTGTTTTTT.

This chain uses TRBV28 with TRBJ1-1; 7 nucleotides line up with TRBD1. CDR1 MDHEN and CDR2 SYDVKM come from the germline V gene. This CDR3 is built from 13 residues. Unmatched junction bases numbered 2, after V lost 3 bases and J lost 4 bases. The CDR3 region is CASSLTGPTEAFF. CDR3 DNA: TGTGCCAGCAGTTTGACAGGGCCCACTGAAGCTTTCTTT.

CDR3 DNA: TGCGCCAGCAGCGCGGGGACAGGGTCTAACTATGGCTACACCTTC. Its translation: CASSAGTGSNYGYTF. The chain recombines TRBV5-1 with TRBJ1-2, with 9 bases that match TRBD1. The CDR3 extends over 15 amino acids. With V trimmed by 4 bases and J by 0 bases, 4 bases remained unmatched. Germline loops: CDR1 SGHRS, CDR2 YFSETQ.

The V gene is TRBV9, the J gene TRBJ1-1; no clear D. Trimming pared 6 bases from V and 7 bases from J, leaving 19 bases between. CDR3 length equals 14 residues. Per germline, CDR1 SGDLS and CDR2 YYNGEE. The CDR3 DNA reads TGTGCCAGCACCCAGGCCGAGCGGCCTTATGAAGCTTTCTTT. Translation gives CASTQAERPYEAFF. The variable domain in full, with the rest retrieved from reference TRBV9 and TRBJ1-1, is DSGVTQTPKHLITATGQRVTLRCSPRSGDLSVYWYQQSLDQGLQFLIQYYNGEERAKGNILERFSAQQFPDLHSELNLSSLELGDSALYFCASTQAERPYEAFFGQGTRLTVV.

The chain uses TRBV7-2 and TRBJ2-5; 10 positions match TRBD1. Germline V gene sequence: CDR1 SGHTA, CDR2 FQGNSA. V lost 5 bases and J lost 5; bases outside the gene matches: 5. The CDR3 totals 14 residues. The CDR3 nucleotides are TGTGCCAGCAGCGCGACAGGGGGCAGGGAGACCCAGTACTTC. This encodes CASSATGGRETQYF.

The gene calls are TRBV3-1 (or the pseudogene TRBV3-2) and TRBJ2-2; 7 nucleotides line up with TRBD2. In germline, CDR1 is LGHDT, CDR2 YNNKEL (reference sequence). This CDR3 has 14 amino acids. V dropped 4 bases and J dropped 5; count of bases not matched to a gene: 4. CDR3 sequence: CASSRLGGTGELFF. Here the CDR3 DNA reads TGTGCCAGCAGCCGGTTGGGGGGGACCGGGGAGCTGTTTTTT.

The gene calls are TRBV6-2 or TRBV6-3 and TRBJ1-5; D not certain. The CDR3 totals 15 residues. The germline V gene has CDR1 MNHEY and CDR2 SVGEGT. V shed 2 bases and J shed 2 bases, with 10 bases lying between them. CDR3 in amino acids: CASSYEGLGNQPQHF. In nucleotides, the CDR3 is TGTGCCAGCAGTTACGAAGGGCTCGGCAATCAGCCCCAGCATTTT.

The chain carries TRBV2 and TRBJ2-7; 11 nucleotides align to TRBD2. Germline assignment: CDR1 SNHLY and CDR2 FYNNEI. CDR3 size: 15 residues. Trimming took 6 bases from V and 1 from J; bases not matched to a gene: 5. CDR3 sequence (DNA): TGTGCCAGCAGGCCGGGACTAGCGGAATCCTACGAGCAGTACTTC. Its protein is CASRPGLAESYEQYF.

The rearrangement joins TRBV12-5 to TRBJ2-1; possibly TRBD1 or TRBD2 for D (7 bases each). The V and J ends lost 1 base and 2 bases respectively, with 27 bases between them. Per germline, CDR1 LGHNT and CDR2 FRNRAP. The CDR3 loop spans 21 amino acids. In DNA, the CDR3 is TGTGCTAGTGGTTTGGAAGGGGGGGGAACCTACAGGGGAGTCACCTACAATGAGCAGTTCTTC. This translates into CASGLEGGGTYRGVTYNEQFF.

The V and J genes are TRBV7-3 and TRBJ1-1; no clear D gene. This CDR3 is 13 amino acids long. The germline CDR1 and CDR2 sequences are SGHTA and FQGTGA. Between the trimmed V and J ends, which lost 1 base and 7 bases, there was a span of 10 bases. Written as DNA, the CDR3 is TGTGCCAGCAGCTTAAATCCTGGACTTGAAGCTTTCTTT. Protein sequence: CASSLNPGLEAFF.